Included here is one TCR beta chain sequence, with context. Its antigen is not known. This sample was included in a study of cytotoxic CD8 clonotypes in ibrutinib-treated CLL. General study results and limits: At progression, clonality fell back toward baseline after rising at ibrutinib response.

Profiled with immunoSEQ multiplex PCR; TCRdb holds only in-frame clones, not every one. The table lists 60,000 to 65,000 clones, less than 75% of them singletons. Germline loops: CDR1 SNHLY, CDR2 FYNNEI. With 5 bases clipped from V and 2 bases from J, the junction kept 3 bases outside the gene matches. The CDR3 spans 15 residues. Specimen: PBMCs, collected after 12 months of ibrutinib treatment. This sequence joins TRBV2 and TRBJ2-2; 9 bases line up with TRBD2. The TCR was taken from a human donor with chronic lymphocytic leukemia. This CDR3 is CASSSGGFNTGELFF. As DNA, the CDR3 is TGTGCCAGCAGTAGCGGGGGGTTCAACACCGGGGAGCTGTTTTTT. The full variable domain, with the rest looked up from reference TRBV2 and TRBJ2-2, is EPEVTQTPSHQVTQMGQEVILRCVPISNHLYFYWYRQILGQKVEFLVSFYNNEISEKSEIFDDQFSVERPDGSNFTLKIRSTKLEDSAMYFCASSSGGFNTGELFFGEGSRLTVL.